These T cell receptor beta chains were read from a single sample in a study of T-cell reconstitution after alpha-beta-depleted transplantation in children. TCRdb used MiXCR to reprocess the PCR reads, holding one entry per CDR3 protein. The top ten hold 2% to 2.5% of the sample, which has around 360,000 distinct CDR3 sequences, approximately 10% seen once. Here the sequenced sample was PBMCs from the stem cell graft donor, taken from the stem cell graft. The receptors originated from a human donor who donated a stem cell graft to a child with acute lymphoblastic leukemia. The CDR3 runs from the conserved cysteine through the conserved F or W. The D gene is left open where the match is weak. A row's size may be missing; if present it is once, few, many or a size class.

j_gene	d_gene	v_gene	abundance	len	CDR3nt	CDR3aa
TRBJ1-2	.	TRBV3-1	few	14	TGTGCCAGCAGCCTAGCCGGGGGCGGCTATGGCTACACCTTC	CASSLAGGGYGYTF
TRBJ2-1	TRBD2	TRBV28	many	13	TGTGCCAGCAGTTTCGGACTAGCGGGTGAGCAGTTCTTC	CASSFGLAGEQFF
TRBJ1-4	TRBD1	TRBV20-1	.	12	TGCAGTGCCCACAGGGGTGGTGAAAAACTGTTTTTT	CSAHRGGEKLFF
TRBJ2-3	TRBD1	TRBV9	.	16	TGTGCCAGCAGCACAACTACAGGGGCTAGCACAGATACGCAGTATTTT	CASSTTTGASTDTQYF
TRBJ2-2	TRBD2	TRBV7-9	.	14	TGTGCCAGCAGGCCGGGACTAGCGACCGGGGAGCTGTTTTTT	CASRPGLATGELFF
TRBJ1-1	.	TRBV7-9	medium-sized	14	TGTGCCAGCAGCTTTGAGGGGGTGGGCACTGAAGCTTTCTTT	CASSFEGVGTEAFF
TRBJ2-7	TRBD1	TRBV5-6	few	15	TGTGCCAGCAGCTTGGCGGGACAGGGGGAAGGCGGGCAGTACTTC	CASSLAGQGEGGQYF
TRBJ2-7	.	TRBV7-2	few	14	TGTGCCAGCAGCCCGAGTCGGAATACCTACGAGCAGTACTTC	CASSPSRNTYEQYF
TRBJ2-3	TRBD2	TRBV11-2	few	17	TGTGCCAGCAGCTTAGATCTTGCGGGAGGTCCCCCGGATACGCAGTATTTT	CASSLDLAGGPPDTQYF
TRBJ1-1	.	TRBV18	.	14	TGTGCCAGCTCGCAATCAGGGGTGAACACTGAAGCTTTCTTT	CASSQSGVNTEAFF
TRBJ2-2	TRBD2	TRBV3-1	.	19	TGTGCCAGCAGCCAAGTAATCCCCTGGACTAGCGAGAACACCGGGGAGCTGTTTTTT	CASSQVIPWTSENTGELFF
TRBJ2-3	.	TRBV24-1	few	13	TGTGCCACCAGAGGTGAAGGCACAGATACGCAGTATTTT	CATRGEGTDTQYF
TRBJ2-7	TRBD1	TRBV20-1	few	14	TGCAGTGCTCCTACCGGGACAGGGCCCTACGAGCAGTACTTC	CSAPTGTGPYEQYF
TRBJ1-5	TRBD1	TRBV6-2/TRBV6-3	many	14	TGTGCCAGCCGACGGACAGGGGCCAATCAGCCCCAGCATTTT	CASRRTGANQPQHF
TRBJ2-3	TRBD2	TRBV4-1	few	18	TGCGCCAGCAGCCACGACCTAGGACTAGCGCCTAGCACAGATACGCAGTATTTT	CASSHDLGLAPSTDTQYF
TRBJ2-5	TRBD2	TRBV27	few	12	TGTGCCCTCCGGGGGGACCAAGAGACCCAGTACTTC	CALRGDQETQYF
TRBJ2-7	TRBD2	TRBV27	many	18	TGTGCCAGCAGTCCGACTAGCGGGTTTAGTAAAACCCACTACGAGCAGTACTTC	CASSPTSGFSKTHYEQYF
TRBJ2-1	.	TRBV7-2	.	16	TGTGCCAGCAGCTTAAAAGGGGGGGGGTGGTACAATGAGCAGTTCTTC	CASSLKGGGWYNEQFF
TRBJ1-3	.	TRBV5-1	.	16	TGCGCCAGCCGTGAGGTGGAGGCGGGCTCTGGAAACACCATATATTTT	CASREVEAGSGNTIYF
TRBJ2-7	.	TRBV20-1	few	14	TGCAGTGCTAGGGGTCCCGTAGTCACCTACGAGCAGTACTTC	CSARGPVVTYEQYF
TRBJ2-3	.	TRBV27	many	12	TGTGCCAGCGGGTGGGCCGCAGATACGCAGTATTTT	CASGWAADTQYF
TRBJ2-1	.	TRBV4-3	.	14	TGCGCCAGCAGCCAAGAGCTCCTTTACAATGAGCAGTTCTTC	CASSQELLYNEQFF
TRBJ1-2	.	TRBV7-9	many	12	TGTGCCAGCAGCTTAAGGGGATCTGGCTACACCTTC	CASSLRGSGYTF
TRBJ2-3	.	TRBV4-3	few	19	TGCGCCAGCAGCCAAGCGGACTCGAGGGGCGCGGGACACACAGATACGCAGTATTTT	CASSQADSRGAGHTDTQYF
TRBJ2-7	.	TRBV4-1	few	17	TGCGCCAGCAGCCAAGATAAATCGGCTCCGGGAAGGTACGAGCAGTACTTC	CASSQDKSAPGRYEQYF
TRBJ2-3	.	TRBV20-1	.	14	TGCAGTGCCCTCAGGCCGGGGTCGACAGATACGCAGTATTTT	CSALRPGSTDTQYF
TRBJ2-1	.	TRBV4-2	few	15	TGTGCCAGCAGCCCGGTGGGAGAACTTTACAATGAGCAGTTCTTC	CASSPVGELYNEQFF
TRBJ2-1	TRBD1	TRBV4-1	.	15	TGCGCCAGCAGCCATACAGGGGGAGATTACAATGAGCAGTTCTTC	CASSHTGGDYNEQFF
TRBJ2-1	TRBD2	TRBV12-5	few	18	TGTGCTAGTGGTTTGGTTAGCGGGAGTACGACCCACCCAATAGAGCAGTTCTTC	CASGLVSGSTTHPIEQFF
TRBJ2-7	TRBD1	TRBV25-1	few	16	TGTGCCAGCAGTAACCCCTCAGGGGGAAGCTCCTACGAGCAGTACTTC	CASSNPSGGSSYEQYF
TRBJ2-7	TRBD1	TRBV7-6	few	16	TGTGCCAGCAGCACAACCGGGACAGGGACTTACTACGAGCAGTACTTC	CASSTTGTGTYYEQYF
TRBJ1-1	.	TRBV20-1	.	18	TGCAGTGCTCGTTGGGTGGTAGGGGACCTGAAGGGGGACACTGAAGCTTTCTTT	CSARWVVGDLKGDTEAFF
TRBJ2-7	.	TRBV4-1	.	18	TGCGCCAGCAGCCAAGATTCCGGCGCGGCCAGCTGGCCTGCCGAGCAGTACTTC	CASSQDSGAASWPAEQYF
TRBJ2-3	TRBD2	TRBV29-1	few	13	TGCAGCGTTGGCGGGGGGCCCACAGATACGCAGTATTTT	CSVGGGPTDTQYF
TRBJ2-7	.	TRBV5-4	.	16	TGTGCCAGCAGCTTGGTCATAGGCGGCTCCATCGGCGGGCAGTACTTC	CASSLVIGGSIGGQYF
TRBJ2-3	TRBD2	TRBV6-2/TRBV6-3	.	15	TGTGCCAGCAGTTACGTGGCGGGAGGGCCAGATACGCAGTATTTT	CASSYVAGGPDTQYF
TRBJ2-1	.	TRBV27	.	13	TGTGCCAGCAGTTTTGTGGGGTCCCATGAGCAGTTCTTC	CASSFVGSHEQFF
TRBJ1-2	TRBD1	TRBV4-2	few	15	TGTGCCAGCAGCCAAGAGTGGACAGGGTACTATGGCTACACCTTC	CASSQEWTGYYGYTF
TRBJ2-1	.	TRBV20-1	few	12	TGCAGTGCTTACGGCTCCTACAATGAGCAGTTCTTC	CSAYGSYNEQFF
TRBJ2-1	TRBD2	TRBV5-1	few	16	TGCGCCAGCAGCTTGGCCACCCTAGCGGGGGGAAATGAGCAGTTCTTC	CASSLATLAGGNEQFF
TRBJ1-3	.	TRBV12-3/TRBV12-4	.	12	TGTGCCAGCAGTCCTGGAGCAAACACCATATATTTT	CASSPGANTIYF
TRBJ2-2	.	TRBV29-1	few	15	TGCAGCGTTGAGGTGGGACCGATGAACACCGGGGAGCTGTTTTTT	CSVEVGPMNTGELFF
TRBJ1-2	.	TRBV27	.	16	TGTGCCAGCAACCCCATAAGGACAGCTTTCGGCTATGGCTACACCTTC	CASNPIRTAFGYGYTF
TRBJ2-7	.	TRBV7-8	.	14	TGTGCCAGCAGCCCCCACAGGGTTCCCTACGAGCAGTACTTC	CASSPHRVPYEQYF
TRBJ1-1	.	TRBV27	.	12	TGTGCCAGCAGTTTAAGAGAGGGGGAAGCTTTCTTT	CASSLREGEAFF